This T cell receptor (beta chain) was documented in a study of regulatory T cells in long-lasting Graves disease. Overall study context: Disease was considered persistent Graves' disease after over 5 years of antithyroid drugs (with positive TSH receptor antibodies).

Study-wide findings and caveats: Persistent Graves' cases showed lower TCR diversity than newly diagnosed cases.

Germline V lookup: CDR1 SGHTA, CDR2 FQGNSA. The V end was cut by 0 bases, the J end by 4 bases, with 10 bases between. The CDR3 has 15 amino acids. Building the TCR beta libraries relied on iRepertoire HTBI primers, and CDR3 regions underwent Arm-PCR. TCRdb re-called the multiplex PCR reads through MiXCR, storing one row per CDR3 protein. The table lists 400,000 to 450,000 distinct CDR3 sequences, 23% of them singletons, with 26% in the top ten. Described time point: persistent/refractory GD, antithyroid drugs over 5 years with positive TRAb. PBMCs were the source of the RNA used for TCR sequencing. Diagnoses of Graves' disease were made by American Thyroid Association guidelines. This clonotype has a handful of counts. The antigen remains unidentified.

The receptor was derived from a female donor with Graves disease. The starting material was peripheral blood mononuclear cells (PBMCs), obtained when the disease was refractory, from a patient treated with antithyroid drugs. The gene calls are TRBV7-2 and TRBJ1-3, with D uncertain. The CDR3 DNA reads as TGTGCCAGCAGCTTAGCGGTCGCCTGGGGAAACACCATATATTTT. It codes for CASSLAVAWGNTIYF. The full variable domain, completed using reference TRBV7-2 and TRBJ1-3, is GAGVSQSPSNKVTEKGKDVELRCDPISGHTALYWYRQSLGQGLEFLIYFQGNSAPDKSGLPSDRFSAERTGGSVSTLTIQRTQQEDSAVYLCASSLAVAWGNTIYFGEGSWLTVV.